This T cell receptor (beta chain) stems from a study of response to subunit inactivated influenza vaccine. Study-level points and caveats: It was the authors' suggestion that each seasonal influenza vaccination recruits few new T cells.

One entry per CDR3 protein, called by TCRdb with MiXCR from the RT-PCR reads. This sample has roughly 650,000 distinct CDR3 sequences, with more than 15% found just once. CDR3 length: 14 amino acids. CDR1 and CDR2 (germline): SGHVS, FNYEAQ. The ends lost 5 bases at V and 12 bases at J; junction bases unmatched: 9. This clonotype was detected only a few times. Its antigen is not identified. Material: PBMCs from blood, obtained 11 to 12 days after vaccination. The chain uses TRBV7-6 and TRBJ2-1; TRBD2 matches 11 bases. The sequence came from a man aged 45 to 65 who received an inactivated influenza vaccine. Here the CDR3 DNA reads TGTGCCAGCAGCGACGGGACTAGCGGCTTAGGGCAGTTCTTC. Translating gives CASSDGTSGLGQFF.